This T cell receptor (beta chain) was sequenced during a study of T cells in Graves' hyperthyroidism and ophthalmopathy. Study-level information: Peripheral blood was collected at initial diagnosis, before any treatment.

Those with hyperthyroidism were 18 to 65 years old, newly diagnosed, and ill for under 2 months. CDR1 is KGHDR, CDR2 SFDVKD, per germline. The CDR3 sequence is 11 residues long. V lost 11 bases, J lost 10 bases, and 14 bases lay in between. RNA transcripts gave rise to amplified TCR beta CDR3 regions. The primer set for the first-round RT-PCR of the TCR CDR3 was HTBI. From the multiplex PCR reads, TCRdb called clonotypes with MiXCR, one entry per CDR3 protein. The sample contains 370,000 or so distinct CDR3 sequences, approximately 13% of which appear only once. Remarks on this clonotype: The antigen is unknown.

Overall study findings and caveats: The authors' 13 V-J model separated ophthalmopathy from stable hyperthyroidism.

This sequence was found in a man under 40 with Graves' hyperthyroidism that later progressed to Graves' ophthalmopathy. The sample was blood. The chain links TRBV24-1 to TRBJ2-1; maybe TRBD2 (5 bases). CDR3 nucleotide sequence: TGTGCCATCGGCTTGGGCGGGGAGCAGTTCTTC. Its protein is CAIGLGGEQFF.